A single sample gave rise to the 14 T cell receptor beta chains below, sequenced in a study of T cell responses to AZD1222 COVID-19 vaccine. TCRdb's table, derived via immunoSEQ multiplex PCR, lists solely in-frame clones and lacks some. This sample carries over 130,000 clones, with about 2.3% going to the ten biggest clones. Input material: peripheral blood. The source of these receptors is an adult in good health.

The chain carries TRBV30 and TRBJ1-3; 9 nucleotides line up with TRBD1. The CDR3 length is 14 residues. With V trimmed by 1 base and J by 8 bases, 6 bases remained unmatched. In germline, CDR1 is GTSNPN, CDR2 SVGIG (reference sequence). The CDR3 region is CAWSEQQGAYTIYF. CDR3 bases: TGTGCCTGGAGTGAGCAACAGGGGGCATACACCATATATTTT.

The V and J genes are TRBV2 and TRBJ1-4; TRBD1 matches at 9 bases. This CDR3 has 16 residues. Germline loops: CDR1 SNHLY, CDR2 FYNNEI. J gave up 8 bases and V 6 bases, and 13 bases lay outside the gene matches. The CDR3 DNA reads TGTGCCAGCAGGGAGGGCATACAGGGGGCAGGAGAAAAACTGTTTTTT. Its translation: CASREGIQGAGEKLFF.

This chain uses TRBV6-5 with TRBJ2-1, with D tentatively TRBD2 (5 bases). Germline loops: CDR1 MNHEY, CDR2 SVGAGI. The ends were cut back, 6 bases at V and 6 bases at J, with 18 bases in the middle. This CDR3 contains 15 residues. In DNA form, the CDR3 reads TGTGCCAGCAGCCGGGATGCCGTGGGGTCCAATGAGCAGTTCTTC. It yields the protein CASSRDAVGSNEQFF.

The rearrangement joins TRBV4-3 to TRBJ1-1; D is unresolved. The CDR3 runs to 15 residues. V was shortened by 1 base and J by 1 base, with 10 bases between the two germline ends. The germline gives CDR1 LGHNA, CDR2 YSLEER. CDR3 nucleotide sequence: TGCGCCAGCAGCCAAGGTTTGGACGGGAACACTGAAGCTTTCTTT. This gives the protein CASSQGLDGNTEAFF.

J is TRBJ1-2 and V is TRBV6-5, with D possibly being TRBD1 (6 bases). V shed 8 bases and J shed 0 bases, with 16 bases lying between them. There are 15 residues in the CDR3. Germline CDR1 reads MNHEY; CDR2 reads SVGAGI. CDR3 amino acids: CASLLTGLANYGYTF. DNA of the CDR3: TGTGCCAGCCTTCTCACAGGGTTGGCTAACTATGGCTACACCTTC.

The V gene is TRBV3-1 (or the pseudogene TRBV3-2), the J gene TRBJ1-2; D remains unclear. V was clipped by 2 bases and J by 7 bases, with 8 bases between them. The CDR3 contains 12 residues. Germline V gene sequence: CDR1 LGHDT, CDR2 YNNKEL (reference sequence). The CDR3 DNA reads as TGTGCCAGCAGCCAATCTGCTGGTGGCTACACCTTC. Its protein product is CASSQSAGGYTF.

The CDR3 region is CASSLYGSNGYTF. CDR3 DNA sequence: TGTGCCAGCAGCTTATACGGGAGTAATGGCTACACCTTC. This chain connects TRBV7-3 to TRBJ1-2, with unresolved D. The V gene lost 2 bases and the J gene lost 6 bases, with 10 bases spanning the gap. CDR1 is SGHTA, CDR2 FQGTGA, per germline. This CDR3 is built from 13 residues.

The rearrangement uses TRBV12-5 and TRBJ2-2; D is uncertain. V was pared by 2 bases and J by 6 bases, with 10 bases between. The CDR3 runs to 14 residues. Germline V CDR1 and CDR2: LGHNT, FRNRAP. Written as DNA, the CDR3 is TGTGCTAGTGGTTTGACCGCCACGCCCGGGGAGCTGTTTTTT. It specifies CASGLTATPGELFF. Using reference TRBV12-5 and TRBJ2-2 for the parts outside the CDR3, the full variable domain is DARVTQTPRHKVTEMGQEVTMRCQPILGHNTVFWYRQTMMQGLELLAYFRNRAPLDDSGMPKDRFSAEMPDATLATLKIQPSEPRDSAVYFCASGLTATPGELFFGEGSRLTVL.

The chain is built from TRBV5-1 and TRBJ2-7; D possibly uses TRBD1 or TRBD2 (5 bases each). V lost 4 bases to trimming and J lost 0 bases, with 11 bases between them. Germline V gene sequence: CDR1 SGHRS, CDR2 YFSETQ. The CDR3 length is 14 residues. The CDR3 DNA reads TGCGCCAGCAGCAGGGACGGTAGCTCCTACGAGCAGTACTTC. Protein: CASSRDGSSYEQYF. Supplemented by reference TRBV5-1 and TRBJ2-7, the full variable domain reads KAGVTQTPRYLIKTRGQQVTLSCSPISGHRSVSWYQQTPGQGLQFLFEYFSETQRNKGNFPGRFSGRQFSNSRSEMNVSTLELGDSALYLCASSRDGSSYEQYFGPGTRLTVT.

The V call is TRBV5-4, the J call TRBJ1-2; 7 bases are a match to TRBD1. Germline V gene sequence: CDR1 SGHNT, CDR2 YYREEE (reference sequence). J was trimmed by 7 bases and V by 4 bases; bases with no gene match: 7. This CDR3 is built from 13 residues. CDR3: CASSADRVGGYTF. Here the CDR3 DNA reads TGTGCCAGCAGCGCCGACAGGGTCGGTGGCTACACCTTC.

V and J are TRBV27 and TRBJ1-1; D gene unclear. V was shortened by 5 bases and J by 4 bases, with 11 bases between the two germline ends. The germline V gene encodes CDR1 MNHEY and CDR2 SMNVEV (reference sequence). This CDR3 contains 13 residues. The CDR3 sequence: CASSLGLSTEAFF. The CDR3 DNA reads as TGTGCCAGCAGTCTAGGGTTGAGCACTGAAGCTTTCTTT.

The chain is built from TRBV4-2 and TRBJ2-5, with 12 bases matching TRBD2. Looked up from germline, CDR1 is LGHNA and CDR2 is YNFKEQ. The CDR3 loop spans 16 amino acids. J lost 5 bases, V lost 0 bases, and 4 bases had no gene match. The CDR3 DNA sequence: TGTGCCAGCAGCCAAGAAGCTAGCGGGGGGGCGGAGACCCAGTACTTC. It codes for CASSQEASGGAETQYF.

V and J are TRBV3-1 (or the pseudogene TRBV3-2) and TRBJ1-5; D is perhaps TRBD1 (6 bases). Germline V CDR1 and CDR2: LGHDT, YNNKEL (reference sequence). The CDR3 consists of 16 residues. V was trimmed by 5 bases and J by 2 bases, leaving 16 bases between them. The CDR3 reads CASSKRGGGGNQPQHF. The DNA of the CDR3 is TGTGCCAGCAGCAAGAGGGGGGGAGGAGGCAATCAGCCCCAGCATTTT.

The V gene is TRBV7-6, the J gene TRBJ1-1; 7 bases line up with TRBD1. This CDR3 region has 15 residues. The trim removed 5 bases at V and 4 bases at J, leaving 10 bases unmatched. CDR1 and CDR2 from the germline V gene are SGHVS and FNYEAQ. The CDR3 region has the DNA TGTGCCAGCAGCCTTTCAGGGGGAGACAGCACTGAAGCTTTCTTT. It translates to CASSLSGGDSTEAFF.